These 6 T cell receptor beta chains share one sample of origin, sequenced in a study of cytomegalovirus exposure and HLA in healthy donors. A multiplex PCR was run with 60 Vbeta primers and 13 Jbeta primers. TCRdb's table, derived via immunoSEQ multiplex PCR, lists solely in-frame clones and lacks some. The repertoire holds over 150,000 clones, with roughly four fifths as singletons. The sample was PBMCs. Receptors were obtained from a male donor in good health and CMV-seronegative.

The chain combines TRBV10-3 with TRBJ2-1; no clear D. This CDR3 comprises 11 residues. V was pared by 9 bases and J by 3 bases, with 6 bases between. CDR1 ENHRY and CDR2 SYGVKD come from the germline V gene. CDR3 in DNA: TGTGCCATTAACAACTACAATGAGCAGTTCTTC. Its protein is CAINNYNEQFF.

This clone was detected only a few times. The chain links TRBV30 to TRBJ1-5; TRBD1 might be the D (5 bases). The CDR3 runs to 13 residues. Germline-derived CDR1 and CDR2 are GTSNPN and SVGIG (reference sequence). V shed 3 bases and J shed 3 bases, with 9 bases lying between them. CDR3 bases: TGTGCCTGGAGAGGACACCACAATCAGCCCCAGCATTTT. It encodes CAWRGHHNQPQHF.

This clone was seen more than once but under ten times. The rearrangement links TRBV30 to TRBJ1-5, with D possibly being TRBD1 (5 bases). The CDR3 spans 12 residues. V gave up 1 base and J gave up 5 bases, with 6 bases separating them. CDR1 is GTSNPN and CDR2 is SVGIG in the germline V gene (reference sequence). The CDR3 sequence is CAWSGGDQPQHF. CDR3 bases: TGTGCCTGGAGTGGGGGGGATCAGCCCCAGCATTTT.

This sequence joins TRBV11-2 and TRBJ1-3; D remains unclear. The germline V gene has CDR1 SGHAT and CDR2 FQNNGV. CDR3 length: 17 amino acids. V was trimmed by 4 bases and J by 2 bases, leaving 18 bases between them. The DNA for the CDR3 is TGTGCCAGCAGCTCCCCGCGGAAAATGATACCTGGAAACACCATATATTTT. Amino acid sequence: CASSSPRKMIPGNTIYF.

Comment on this clone: The same CDR3 can be traced to other DNA sequences in this sample. The rearrangement links TRBV6-5 to TRBJ1-1; the D is unclear. Germline assignment: CDR1 MNHEY and CDR2 SVGAGI. The CDR3 totals 13 residues. Trimming shortened V by 0 bases and J by 4 bases, and 6 bases separated the two germline ends. CDR3 amino acids: CASSYSGGTEAFF. DNA of the CDR3: TGTGCCAGCAGTTACTCCGGAGGCACTGAAGCTTTCTTT.

The chain employs TRBV2 and TRBJ1-5; possible D gene TRBD1, 6 bases. The germline CDR1 and CDR2 sequences are SNHLY and FYNNEI. The length of the CDR3 is 15 residues. V was pared by 5 bases and J by 4 bases, with 15 bases between. CDR3 loop: CASSSRGVRNQPQHF. The CDR3 nucleotides read TGTGCCAGCAGTTCCAGGGGAGTTAGGAATCAGCCCCAGCATTTT.